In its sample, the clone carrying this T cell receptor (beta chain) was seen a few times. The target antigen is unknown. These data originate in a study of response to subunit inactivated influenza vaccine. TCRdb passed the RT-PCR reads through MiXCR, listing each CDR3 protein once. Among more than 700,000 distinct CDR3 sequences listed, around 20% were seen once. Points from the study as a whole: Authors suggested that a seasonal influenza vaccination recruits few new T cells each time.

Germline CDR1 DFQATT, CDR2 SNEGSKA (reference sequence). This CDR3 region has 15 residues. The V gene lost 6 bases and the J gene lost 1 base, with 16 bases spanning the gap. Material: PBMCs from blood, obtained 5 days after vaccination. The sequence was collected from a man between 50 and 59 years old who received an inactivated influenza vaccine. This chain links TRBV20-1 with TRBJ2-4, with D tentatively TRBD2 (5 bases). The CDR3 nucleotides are TGCAGTGCCCGTGAGGGCCAGGCTGCCAAAAACATTCAGTACTTC. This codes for CSAREGQAAKNIQYF.